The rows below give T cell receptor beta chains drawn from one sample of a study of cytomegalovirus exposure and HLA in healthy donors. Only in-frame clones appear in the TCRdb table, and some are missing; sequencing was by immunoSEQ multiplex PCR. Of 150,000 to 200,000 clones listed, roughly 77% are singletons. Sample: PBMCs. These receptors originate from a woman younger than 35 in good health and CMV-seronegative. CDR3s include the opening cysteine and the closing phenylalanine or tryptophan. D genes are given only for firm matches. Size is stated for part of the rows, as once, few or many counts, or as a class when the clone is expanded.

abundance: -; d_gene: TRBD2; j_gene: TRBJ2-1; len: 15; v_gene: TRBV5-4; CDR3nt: TGTGCCAGCAGCTTGGGAGCGGGAGGCTTCAATGAGCAGTTCTTC; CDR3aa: CASSLGAGGFNEQFF
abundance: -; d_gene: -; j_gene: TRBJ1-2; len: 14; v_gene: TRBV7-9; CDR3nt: TGTGCCAGCAGCTTCCTTCAGGAGGCGTCGAGCTACACCTTC; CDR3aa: CASSFLQEASSYTF
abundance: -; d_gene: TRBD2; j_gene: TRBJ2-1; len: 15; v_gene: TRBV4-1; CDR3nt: TGCGCCAGCAGCCAGCTAGCGGGAACCCCCGATGAGCAGTTCTTC; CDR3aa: CASSQLAGTPDEQFF
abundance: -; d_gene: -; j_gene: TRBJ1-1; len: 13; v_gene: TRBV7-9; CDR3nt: TGTGCCAGCAGCTTGGACACAGGCACTGAAGCTTTCTTT; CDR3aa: CASSLDTGTEAFF
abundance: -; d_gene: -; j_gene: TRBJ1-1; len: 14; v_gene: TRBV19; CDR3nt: TGTGCCAGTAGTATCGCCGGCGGGAACACTGAAGCTTTCTTT; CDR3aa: CASSIAGGNTEAFF
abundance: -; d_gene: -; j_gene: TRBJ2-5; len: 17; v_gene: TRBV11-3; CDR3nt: TGTGCCAGCAGCTTAAGGATTGGGAGTCACGAAAGAGAGACCCAGTACTTC; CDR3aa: CASSLRIGSHERETQYF
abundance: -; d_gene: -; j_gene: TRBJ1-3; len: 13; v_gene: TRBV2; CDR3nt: TGTGCCAGCTACAGGGACTCTGGAAACACCATATATTTT; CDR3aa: CASYRDSGNTIYF
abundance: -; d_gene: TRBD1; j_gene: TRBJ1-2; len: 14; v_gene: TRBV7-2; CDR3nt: TGTGCCAGCAGCATTGGACAGGGATCCTATGGCTACACCTTC; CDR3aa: CASSIGQGSYGYTF
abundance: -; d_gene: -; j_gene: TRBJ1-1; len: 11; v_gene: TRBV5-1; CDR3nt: TGCGCCAGCAGCTTGGGCGGTGAAGCTTTCTTT; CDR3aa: CASSLGGEAFF
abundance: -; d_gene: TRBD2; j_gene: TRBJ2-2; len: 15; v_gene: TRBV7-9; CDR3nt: TGTGCCAGCAGCTCGACGGGGGGGGTCACCGGGGAGCTGTTTTTT; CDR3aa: CASSSTGGVTGELFF
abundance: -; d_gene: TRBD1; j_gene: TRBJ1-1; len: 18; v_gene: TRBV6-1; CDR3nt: TGTGCCAGCAGTGAAGAACCTATAACGAGGACAGGGAACACTGAAGCTTTCTTT; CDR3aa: CASSEEPITRTGNTEAFF
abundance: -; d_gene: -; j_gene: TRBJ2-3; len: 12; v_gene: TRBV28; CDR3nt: TGTGCCAGCAGGACCCTGGACTATGGCATAGATTTT; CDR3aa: CASRTLDYGIDF
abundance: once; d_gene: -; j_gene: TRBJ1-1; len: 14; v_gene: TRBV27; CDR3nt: TGTGCCAGCAGTCCCGTCCCCAGGAACACTGAAGCTTTCTTT; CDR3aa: CASSPVPRNTEAFF
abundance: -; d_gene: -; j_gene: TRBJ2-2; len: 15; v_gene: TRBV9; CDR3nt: TGTGCCAGCAGCGTAGAGGGGACGAACACCGGGGAGCTGTTTTTT; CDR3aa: CASSVEGTNTGELFF
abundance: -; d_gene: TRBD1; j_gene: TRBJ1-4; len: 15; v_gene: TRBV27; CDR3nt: TGTGCCAGCAGAAAACCAGGGGGCGTTAATGAAAAACTGTTTTTT; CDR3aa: CASRKPGGVNEKLFF
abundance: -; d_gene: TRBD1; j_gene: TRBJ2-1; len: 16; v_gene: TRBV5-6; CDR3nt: TGTGCCAGCAGCTTGTACCCGGGACAGGAGTACAATGAGCAGTTCTTC; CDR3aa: CASSLYPGQEYNEQFF
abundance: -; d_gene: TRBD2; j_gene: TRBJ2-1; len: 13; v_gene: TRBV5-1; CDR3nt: TGCGCCAGCAATAGCGGGAGCTTCGGTGAGCAGTTCTTC; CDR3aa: CASNSGSFGEQFF
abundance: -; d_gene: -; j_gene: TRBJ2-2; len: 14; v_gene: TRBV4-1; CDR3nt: TGCGCCAGCAGCCGAGTCACGAACACCGGGGAGCTGTTTTTT; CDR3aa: CASSRVTNTGELFF
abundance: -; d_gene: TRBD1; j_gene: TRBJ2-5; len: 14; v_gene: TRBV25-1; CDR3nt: TGTGCCAGCAGTGGACAGGGGGTCCAAGAGACCCAGTACTTC; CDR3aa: CASSGQGVQETQYF
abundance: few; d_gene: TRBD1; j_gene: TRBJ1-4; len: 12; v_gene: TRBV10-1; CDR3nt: TGCGCCATCGCGGACAGGTCTGAAAAACTGTTTTTT; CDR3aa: CAIADRSEKLFF
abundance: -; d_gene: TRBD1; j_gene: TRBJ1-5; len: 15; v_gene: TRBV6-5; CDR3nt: TGTGCCAGCAGTCTGGGCGAGACAGGGAATCAGCCCCAGCATTTT; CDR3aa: CASSLGETGNQPQHF
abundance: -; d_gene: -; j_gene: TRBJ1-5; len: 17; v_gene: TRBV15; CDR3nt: TGTGCCACCAGCAGAGTAGGGCGGGCCTTAAGCAATCAGCCCCAGCATTTT; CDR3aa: CATSRVGRALSNQPQHF
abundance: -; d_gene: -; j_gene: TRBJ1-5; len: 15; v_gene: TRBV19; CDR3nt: TGTGCCAGTAGTATAGAGGGCGGCGGGTATCAGCCCCAGCATTTT; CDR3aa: CASSIEGGGYQPQHF
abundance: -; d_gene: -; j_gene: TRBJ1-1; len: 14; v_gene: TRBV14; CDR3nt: TGTGCCAGCAGTCTGGGACTTTCGAACACTGAAGCTTTCTTT; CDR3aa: CASSLGLSNTEAFF
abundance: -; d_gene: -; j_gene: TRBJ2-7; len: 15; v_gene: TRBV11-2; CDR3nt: TGTGCCAGCCGTCCGGGACTCCGTTCGCCCTACGAGCAGTACTTC; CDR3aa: CASRPGLRSPYEQYF
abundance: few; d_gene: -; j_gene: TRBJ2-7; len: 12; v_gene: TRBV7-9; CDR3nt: TGTGCCAGCAGCTTAGCCCAGGCCGAGCAGTACTTC; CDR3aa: CASSLAQAEQYF
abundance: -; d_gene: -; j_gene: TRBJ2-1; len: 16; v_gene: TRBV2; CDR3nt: TGTGCCAGCAGTCCTACACGTACGGGCTCCTACAATGAGCAGTTCTTC; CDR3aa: CASSPTRTGSYNEQFF
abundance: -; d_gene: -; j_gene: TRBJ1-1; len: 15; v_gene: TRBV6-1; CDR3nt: TGTGCCAGCACCGATCGGACAAGTCCGAACACTGAAGCTTTCTTT; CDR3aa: CASTDRTSPNTEAFF
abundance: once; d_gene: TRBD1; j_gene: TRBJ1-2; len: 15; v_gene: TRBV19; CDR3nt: TGTGCCAGTAGTACCCCGGACAGGGGGCGCGAAGGCTACACCTTC; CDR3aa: CASSTPDRGREGYTF
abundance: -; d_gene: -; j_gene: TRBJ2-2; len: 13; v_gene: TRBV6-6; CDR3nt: TGTGCCAGCAGTTACATGGGGCCCGGGGAGCTGTTTTTT; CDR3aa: CASSYMGPGELFF
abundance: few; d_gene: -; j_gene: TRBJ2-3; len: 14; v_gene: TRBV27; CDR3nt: TGTGCCAGCAGACAGGGAGTTCTCACAGATACGCAGTATTTT; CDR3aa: CASRQGVLTDTQYF
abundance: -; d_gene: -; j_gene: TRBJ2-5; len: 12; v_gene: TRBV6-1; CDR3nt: TGTGCCAGCGGTGAGAGGCAAGAGACCCAGTACTTC; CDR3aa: CASGERQETQYF
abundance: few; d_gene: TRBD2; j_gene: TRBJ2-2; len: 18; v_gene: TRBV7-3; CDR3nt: TGTGCCAGCAGCTTGCTCAATCTAGCGGCCGCGAACACCGGGGAGCTGTTTTTT; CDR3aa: CASSLLNLAAANTGELFF
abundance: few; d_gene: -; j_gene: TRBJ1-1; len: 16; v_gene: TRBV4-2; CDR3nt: TGTGCCAGCAGCCAACGGAGAGACAGCTTGCTCACTGAAGCTTTCTTT; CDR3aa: CASSQRRDSLLTEAFF
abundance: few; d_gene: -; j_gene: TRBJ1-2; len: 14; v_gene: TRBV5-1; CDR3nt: TGCGCCAGCAGCTTGGGGGGCACTAACTATGGCTACACCTTC; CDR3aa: CASSLGGTNYGYTF
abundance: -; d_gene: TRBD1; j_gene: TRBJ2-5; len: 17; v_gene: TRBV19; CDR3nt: TGTGCCAGTAGTACCCCGGTGAAGGGGGCGCGAGGAGAGACCCAGTACTTC; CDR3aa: CASSTPVKGARGETQYF
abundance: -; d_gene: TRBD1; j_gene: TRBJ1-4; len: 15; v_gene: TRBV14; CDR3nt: TGTGCCAGCAGCCAACTCGGACAGGGAGCCGAAAAACTGTTTTTT; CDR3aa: CASSQLGQGAEKLFF
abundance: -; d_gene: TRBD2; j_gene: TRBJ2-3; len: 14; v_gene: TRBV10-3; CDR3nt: TGTGCCATCAGTCCCGGGGGGAGTTCAGATACGCAGTATTTT; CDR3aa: CAISPGGSSDTQYF
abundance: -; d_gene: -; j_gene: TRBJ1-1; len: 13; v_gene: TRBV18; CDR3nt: TGTGCCAGCTCACTTCAGGGTGACACTGAAGCTTTCTTT; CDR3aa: CASSLQGDTEAFF
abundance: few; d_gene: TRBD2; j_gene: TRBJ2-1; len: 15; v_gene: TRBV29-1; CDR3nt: TGCAGCGTTGACCAACTAGCGGGAGGGCTGGATGAGCAGTTCTTC; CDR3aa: CSVDQLAGGLDEQFF
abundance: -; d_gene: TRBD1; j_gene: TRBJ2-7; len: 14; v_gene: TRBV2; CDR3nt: TGTGCCAGCAGTGCGGACAGGGCGGCGAACGAGCAGTACTTC; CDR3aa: CASSADRAANEQYF
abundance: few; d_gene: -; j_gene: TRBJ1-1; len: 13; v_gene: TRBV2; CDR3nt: TGTGCCAGCAGTGACGGGTTGAACACTGAAGCTTTCTTT; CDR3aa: CASSDGLNTEAFF
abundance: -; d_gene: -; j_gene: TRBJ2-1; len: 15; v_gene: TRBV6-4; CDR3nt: TGTGCCAGCAGTGACTCCTTTGGCAACTACAATGAGCAGTTCTTC; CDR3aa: CASSDSFGNYNEQFF
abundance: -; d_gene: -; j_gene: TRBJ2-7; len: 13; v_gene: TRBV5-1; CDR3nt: TGCGCCAGCAGCTTTGGGGGGGCGGGTGAGCAGTACTTC; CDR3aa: CASSFGGAGEQYF
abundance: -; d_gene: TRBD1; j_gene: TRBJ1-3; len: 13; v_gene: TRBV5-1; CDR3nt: TGCGCCAGCAGCACAGGGGAGGGAAACACCATATATTTT; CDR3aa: CASSTGEGNTIYF
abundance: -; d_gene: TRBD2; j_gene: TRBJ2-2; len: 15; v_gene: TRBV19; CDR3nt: TGTGCCAGTAGTTCACGGACTAGCGGGACCGGGGAGCTGTTTTTT; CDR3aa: CASSSRTSGTGELFF
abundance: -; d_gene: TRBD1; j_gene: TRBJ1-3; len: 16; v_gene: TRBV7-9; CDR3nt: TGTGCCAGCAGCTTACTAGGACAGGGGGGGAGAAACACCATATATTTT; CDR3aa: CASSLLGQGGRNTIYF
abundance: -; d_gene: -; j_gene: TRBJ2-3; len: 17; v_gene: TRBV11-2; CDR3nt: TGTGCCAGCAGCTTAGATCTGGGCAGCCCAAGCACAGATACGCAGTATTTT; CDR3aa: CASSLDLGSPSTDTQYF
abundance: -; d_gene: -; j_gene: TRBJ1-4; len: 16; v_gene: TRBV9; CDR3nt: TGTGCCAGCAGCCCAGGACAGAACCCAACTAATGAAAAACTGTTTTTT; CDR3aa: CASSPGQNPTNEKLFF
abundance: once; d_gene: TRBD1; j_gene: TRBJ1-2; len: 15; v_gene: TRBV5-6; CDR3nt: TGTGCCAGCAGCTATACAGGGGGTGGTGCGTATGGCTACACCTTC; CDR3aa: CASSYTGGGAYGYTF
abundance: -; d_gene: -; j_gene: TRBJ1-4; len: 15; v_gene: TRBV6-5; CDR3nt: TGTGCCAGCAGTTATCTGGGGGGGGCTAATGAAAAACTGTTTTTT; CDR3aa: CASSYLGGANEKLFF
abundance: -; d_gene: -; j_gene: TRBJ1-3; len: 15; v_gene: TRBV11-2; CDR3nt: TGTGCCAGCAGCATACAGGGCTCGGCGGGAAACACCATATATTTT; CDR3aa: CASSIQGSAGNTIYF
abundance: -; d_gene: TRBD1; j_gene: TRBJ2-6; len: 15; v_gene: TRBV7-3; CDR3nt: TGTGCCAGCAGCTTTCAGGGGGCTGGGGCCAACGTCCTGACTTTC; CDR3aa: CASSFQGAGANVLTF
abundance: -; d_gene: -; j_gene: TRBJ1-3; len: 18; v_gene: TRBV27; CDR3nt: TGTGCCAGCAGTACCAGGGGTGGACCCCTAACAGTTGGAAACACCATATATTTT; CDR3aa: CASSTRGGPLTVGNTIYF
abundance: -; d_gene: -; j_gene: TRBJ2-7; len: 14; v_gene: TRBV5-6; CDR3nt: TGTGCCAGCAGCTTTGAGAAGAGCTCCTACGAGCAGTACTTC; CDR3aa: CASSFEKSSYEQYF
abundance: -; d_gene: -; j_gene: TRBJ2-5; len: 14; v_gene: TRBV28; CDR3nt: TGTGCCAGCAGTTTATTGGCTCCGGGAGAGACCCAGTACTTC; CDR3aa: CASSLLAPGETQYF
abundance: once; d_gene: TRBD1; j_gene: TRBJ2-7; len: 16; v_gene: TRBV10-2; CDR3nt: TGCGCCAGCAGTGATTCCGGGACAGGGGGCAACTACGAGCAGTACTTC; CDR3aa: CASSDSGTGGNYEQYF
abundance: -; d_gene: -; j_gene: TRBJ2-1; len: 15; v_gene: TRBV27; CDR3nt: TGTGCCAGCAGTTCAGGGGACCACTATTACAATGAGCAGTTCTTC; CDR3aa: CASSSGDHYYNEQFF
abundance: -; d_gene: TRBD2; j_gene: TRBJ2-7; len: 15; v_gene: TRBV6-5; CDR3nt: TGTGCCAGCAGTCGCATGACTAGCGGGTCCTACGAGCAGTACTTC; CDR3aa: CASSRMTSGSYEQYF